The clone carrying this T cell receptor beta chain was detected many times. With 3 bases removed from V and 5 bases from J, the gap between germline ends came to 11 bases. The CDR3 has 14 residues. TCRdb re-analysed the RT-PCR reads in MiXCR, keeping a single row per CDR3 protein. The sample holds approximately 160,000 distinct CDR3 sequences, about a quarter seen once. This sample is drawn from a study of patients and donors after allogeneic stem cell transplantation. The receptor comes from a human donor who was either an allogeneic HSCT recipient or a stem cell or donor lymphocyte infusion donor (not recorded which). It is not recorded whose cells these are; they may come from a transplant donor. What was sequenced was blood, either unsorted or a sorted T cell fraction (not recorded which). This rearrangement joins TRBV12-3 or TRBV12-4 to TRBJ1-5; D unclear. CDR3: CASSFYGIHQPQHF. Written as DNA, the CDR3 is TGTGCCAGCAGTTTTTACGGGATACATCAGCCCCAGCATTTT.